The clone carrying this T cell receptor beta chain was counted at least ten times. The sample originates from a study of T cell repertoires in cytomegalovirus infection. MiXCR, run by TCRdb on the reads, gives a single entry per CDR3 protein. The sample consists of some 220,000 distinct CDR3 sequences, about 5.9% of them appearing once. There are 16 residues in the CDR3. The V gene's germline CDR1 is SEHNR and CDR2 FQNEAQ (reference sequence). V gave up 5 bases and J gave up 2 bases, with 16 bases separating them. The rearrangement links TRBV7-9 to TRBJ2-1; weak D call: TRBD2 (5 bases). The sample taken for sequencing was PBMCs. The TCR was taken from a human donor in good health (CMV status not recorded). Some clones in this sample may be carry-over from other donors' samples. The CDR3 reads CASSVAAGITYNEQFF. The CDR3 nucleotides read TGTGCCAGCAGCGTCGCCGCCGGGATCACCTACAATGAGCAGTTCTTC.